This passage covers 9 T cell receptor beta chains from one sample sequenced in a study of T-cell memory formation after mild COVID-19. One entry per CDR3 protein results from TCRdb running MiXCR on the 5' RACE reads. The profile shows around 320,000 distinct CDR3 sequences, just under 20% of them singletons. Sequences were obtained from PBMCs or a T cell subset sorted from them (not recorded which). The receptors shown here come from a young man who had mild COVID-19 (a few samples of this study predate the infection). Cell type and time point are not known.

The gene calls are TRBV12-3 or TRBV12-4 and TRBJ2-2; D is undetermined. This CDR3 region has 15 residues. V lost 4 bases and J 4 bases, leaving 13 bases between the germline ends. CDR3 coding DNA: TGTGCCAGCAGTTGGGGTGGGGATGGCACCGGGGAGCTGTTTTTT. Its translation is CASSWGGDGTGELFF.

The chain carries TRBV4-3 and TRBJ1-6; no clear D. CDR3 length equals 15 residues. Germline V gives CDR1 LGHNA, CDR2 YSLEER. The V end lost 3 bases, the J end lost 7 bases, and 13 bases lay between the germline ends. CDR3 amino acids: CASSQIDTGNSPLHF. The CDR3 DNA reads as TGCGCCAGCAGCCAGATAGACACTGGGAATTCACCCCTCCACTTT.

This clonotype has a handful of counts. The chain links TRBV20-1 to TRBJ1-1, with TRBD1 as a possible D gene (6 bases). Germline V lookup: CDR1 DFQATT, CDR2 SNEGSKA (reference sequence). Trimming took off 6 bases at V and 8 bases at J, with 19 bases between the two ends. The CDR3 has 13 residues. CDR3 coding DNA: TGCAGTGCCCAACGCGAGGGGGGCCCAGAAGCTTTCTTT. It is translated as CSAQREGGPEAFF.

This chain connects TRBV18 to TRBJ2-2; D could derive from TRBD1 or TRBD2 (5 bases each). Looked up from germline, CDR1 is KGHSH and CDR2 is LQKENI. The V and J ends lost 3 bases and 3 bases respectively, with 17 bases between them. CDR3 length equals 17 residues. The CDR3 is CASSPSMPGSYTGELFF. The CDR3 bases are TGTGCCAGCTCACCTTCCATGCCAGGGAGTTACACCGGGGAGCTGTTTTTT.

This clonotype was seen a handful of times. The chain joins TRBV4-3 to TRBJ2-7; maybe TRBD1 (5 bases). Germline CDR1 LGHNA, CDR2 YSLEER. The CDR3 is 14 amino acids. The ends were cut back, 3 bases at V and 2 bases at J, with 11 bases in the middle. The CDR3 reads CASSHQRGTYEQYF. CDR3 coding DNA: TGCGCCAGCAGCCACCAAAGGGGAACCTACGAGCAGTACTTC.

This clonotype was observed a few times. The CDR3 sequence is CASSGLGQANEQFF. In nucleotides, the CDR3 is TGTGCCAGCAGTGGCTTGGGACAGGCCAATGAGCAGTTCTTC. The chain uses TRBV6-4 and TRBJ2-1; 8 bases agree with TRBD1. Per the germline V gene, CDR1 is MRHNA and CDR2 is SNTAGT. This CDR3 contains 14 residues. Losses at the gene ends were 4 bases for V and 6 bases for J; bases not matched to a gene: 5.

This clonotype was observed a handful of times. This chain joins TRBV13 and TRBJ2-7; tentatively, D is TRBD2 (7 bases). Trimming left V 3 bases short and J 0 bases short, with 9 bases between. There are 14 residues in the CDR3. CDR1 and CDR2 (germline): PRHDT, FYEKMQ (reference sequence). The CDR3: CASSLGGPSYEQYF. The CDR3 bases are TGTGCCAGCAGCTTGGGGGGGCCCTCCTACGAGCAGTACTTC.

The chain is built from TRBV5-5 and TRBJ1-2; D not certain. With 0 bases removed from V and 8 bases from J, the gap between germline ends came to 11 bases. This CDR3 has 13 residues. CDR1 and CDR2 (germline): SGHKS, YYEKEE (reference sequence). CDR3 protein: CASSLAGSEGYTF. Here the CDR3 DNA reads TGTGCCAGCAGCTTGGCAGGTAGCGAGGGCTACACCTTC.

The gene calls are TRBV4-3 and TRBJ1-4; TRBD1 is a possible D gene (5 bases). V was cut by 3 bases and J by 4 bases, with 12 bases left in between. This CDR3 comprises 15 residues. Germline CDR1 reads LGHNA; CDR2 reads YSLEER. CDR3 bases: TGCGCCAGCAGCCAGTCGAGGGACCATAATGAAAAACTGTTTTTT. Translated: CASSQSRDHNEKLFF.